The TCR beta chain described here comes from a study of T cell responses to AZD1222 COVID-19 vaccine. Generated by immunoSEQ multiplex PCR, the TCRdb table keeps only in-frame clones and is missing some. This sample carries about 200,000 clones, about 89% of them seen once, and the ten largest clones take 3% to 3.5%. Regarding the study as a whole: Per reports, nearly half of all spike-specific TCRs target regions that are unmutated in variants. With two AZD1222 doses given, Spike-specific TCR breadth and depth both rose.

Trimming took 5 bases from V and 5 from J, leaving 18 bases between them. Looked up from germline, CDR1 is SGHVS and CDR2 is FQNEAQ. The CDR3 covers 15 residues. Notes on this clone: Its antigen remains unidentified.

This TCR was recovered from an adult who received the AZD1222 COVID-19 vaccine. This specimen was peripheral blood, taken 28 days after the second AZD1222 dose. The rearrangement links TRBV7-8 to TRBJ1-2, with D possibly being TRBD1 (5 bases). CDR3 nucleotide sequence: TGTGCCAGCAGCGAAGCCGGGACGGCGAATTATGGCTACACCTTC. It yields the protein CASSEAGTANYGYTF.